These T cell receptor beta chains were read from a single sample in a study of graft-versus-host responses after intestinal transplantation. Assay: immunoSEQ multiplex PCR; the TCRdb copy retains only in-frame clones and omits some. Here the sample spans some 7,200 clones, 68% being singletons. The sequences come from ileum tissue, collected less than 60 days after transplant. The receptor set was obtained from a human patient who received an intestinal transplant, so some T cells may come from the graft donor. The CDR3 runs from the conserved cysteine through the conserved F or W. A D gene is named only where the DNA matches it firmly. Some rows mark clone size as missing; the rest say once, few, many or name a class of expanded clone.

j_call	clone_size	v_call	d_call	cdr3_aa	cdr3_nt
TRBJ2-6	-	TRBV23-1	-	CASSPQLLQQSRANVLTF	TGCGCCAGCAGTCCTCAATTGCTGCAACAAAGTCGGGCCAACGTCCTGACTTTC
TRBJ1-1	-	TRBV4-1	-	CASRLKLDTEAFF	TGCGCCAGCAGACTCAAGTTGGACACTGAAGCTTTCTTT
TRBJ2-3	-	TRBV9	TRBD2	CASSAPGTSGGAFPFLDTQYF	TGTGCCAGCAGCGCGCCCGGGACTAGCGGGGGGGCTTTCCCCTTCCTAGATACGCAGTATTTT
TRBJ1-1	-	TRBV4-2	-	CASSQAQFISASRRNETEAFF	TGTGCCAGCAGCCAAGCCCAGTTTATCTCGGCTTCCCGGCGGAACGAGACTGAAGCTTTCTTT
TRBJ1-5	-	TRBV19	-	CASRPDRISNQPQHF	TGTGCCAGTAGACCTGACAGGATTAGCAATCAGCCCCAGCATTTT
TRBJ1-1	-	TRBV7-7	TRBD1	CASSWDRDTEAFF	TGTGCTAGCAGCTGGGACAGGGACACTGAAGCTTTCTTT
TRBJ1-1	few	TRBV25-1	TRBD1	CASGNPGQQNTEAFF	TGTGCCAGCGGCAATCCGGGACAGCAAAACACTGAAGCTTTCTTT
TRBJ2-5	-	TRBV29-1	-	CSVGWENQETQYF	TGCAGCGTTGGGTGGGAGAATCAAGAGACCCAGTACTTC
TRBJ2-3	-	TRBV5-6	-	CASSLAARTDTQYF	TGTGCCAGCAGCTTGGCCGCTAGGACAGATACGCAGTATTTT
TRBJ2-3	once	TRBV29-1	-	CSVPRTGGLGTDTQYF	TGCAGCGTCCCCCGGACCGGGGGGCTCGGCACAGATACGCAGTATTTT
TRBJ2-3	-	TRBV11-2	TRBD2	CASTASGGTDTQYF	TGTGCCAGCACCGCTAGCGGGGGCACAGATACGCAGTATTTT
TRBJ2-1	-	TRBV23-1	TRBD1	CASSQSKDRVRDNEQFF	TGCGCCAGCAGTCAATCTAAAGACAGGGTGAGAGACAATGAGCAGTTCTTC
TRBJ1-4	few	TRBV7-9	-	CASSASVGLNEKLFF	TGTGCCAGCAGCGCAAGTGTTGGCCTTAATGAAAAACTGTTTTTT
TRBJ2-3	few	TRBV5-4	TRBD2	CASSWALAGGSDTQYF	TGTGCCAGCAGCTGGGCACTAGCGGGGGGTTCAGATACGCAGTATTTT
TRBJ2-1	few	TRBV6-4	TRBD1	CASSDPRTGIYEQFF	TGTGCCAGCAGTGACCCCAGGACAGGGATCTATGAGCAGTTCTTC
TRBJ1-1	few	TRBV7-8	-	CASSLGMGIIFTEAFF	TGTGCCAGCAGCTTAGGCATGGGCATTATTTTCACTGAAGCTTTCTTT
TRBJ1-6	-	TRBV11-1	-	CASSPTSNSPLHF	TGTGCCAGCAGCCCTACTTCTAATTCACCCCTCCACTTT
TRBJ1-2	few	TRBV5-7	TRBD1	CASSRGQGGGYTF	TGTGCCAGCAGCCGGGGACAGGGAGGCGGCTACACCTTC
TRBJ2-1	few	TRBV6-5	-	CASSPKAGTYNEQFF	TGTGCCAGCAGCCCGAAGGCGGGGACCTACAATGAGCAGTTCTTC
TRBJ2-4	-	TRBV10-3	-	CAIRDTIAKNIQYF	TGTGCCATCAGGGACACAATAGCCAAAAACATTCAGTACTTC
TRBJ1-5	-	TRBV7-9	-	CASENSGDSGQPQHF	TGTGCCAGCGAGAACTCAGGGGATTCGGGTCAGCCCCAGCATTTT
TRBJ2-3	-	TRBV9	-	CASSRTGEADTQYF	TGTGCCAGCAGCAGAACAGGAGAGGCAGATACGCAGTATTTT
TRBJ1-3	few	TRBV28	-	CASSLGGSSGNTIYF	TGTGCCAGCAGTTTAGGCGGGAGCTCTGGAAACACCATATATTTT
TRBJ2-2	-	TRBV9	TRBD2	CASSVLAGPNTGELFF	TGTGCCAGCAGCGTACTAGCGGGGCCGAACACCGGGGAGCTGTTTTTT
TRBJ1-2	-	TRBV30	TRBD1	CAWERTGYGYTF	TGTGCCTGGGAAAGGACAGGGTACGGCTACACCTTC
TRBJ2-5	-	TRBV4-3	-	CASSARRGWETQYF	TGCGCCAGCAGCGCCCGACGGGGGTGGGAGACCCAGTACTTC
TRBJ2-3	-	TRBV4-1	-	CASSQVRVFSDTQYF	TGCGCCAGCAGCCAAGTCCGGGTGTTCTCAGATACGCAGTATTTT
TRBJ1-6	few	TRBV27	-	CASSLRAENSPLHF	TGTGCCAGCAGTTTGAGGGCAGAGAATTCACCCCTCCACTTT
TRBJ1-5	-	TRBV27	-	CASSLGSGPYSNQPQHF	TGTGCCAGCAGTTTAGGAAGCGGGCCATATAGCAATCAGCCCCAGCATTTT
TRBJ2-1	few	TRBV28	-	CASSLLSGGGPRPNEQFF	TGTGCCAGCAGTTTACTAAGTGGAGGGGGCCCTCGACCCAATGAGCAGTTCTTC
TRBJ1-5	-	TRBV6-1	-	CASRSGWDQPQHF	TGTGCCAGCAGGAGCGGGTGGGATCAGCCCCAGCATTTT
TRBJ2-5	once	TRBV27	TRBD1	CASSYDRGLSETQYF	TGTGCCAGCAGTTACGACAGGGGGCTCTCGGAGACCCAGTACTTC
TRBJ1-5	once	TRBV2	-	CASSEWAGASQPQHF	TGTGCCAGCAGTGAATGGGCGGGCGCCAGTCAGCCCCAGCATTTT
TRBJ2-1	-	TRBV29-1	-	CSVERSLSSYNEQFF	TGCAGCGTTGAGAGGTCGTTGAGCTCCTACAATGAGCAGTTCTTC
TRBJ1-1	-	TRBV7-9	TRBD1	CASSAKGRTGEAFF	TGTGCCAGCAGCGCCAAAGGACGGACAGGTGAAGCTTTCTTT
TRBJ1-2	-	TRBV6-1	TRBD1	CASSPPGGVYGYTF	TGTGCCAGCAGCCCACCAGGGGGTGTCTATGGCTACACCTTC
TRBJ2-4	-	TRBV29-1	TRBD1	CSVLQGPKNIQYF	TGCAGCGTTTTACAGGGGCCCAAAAACATTCAGTACTTC
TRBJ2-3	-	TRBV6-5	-	CASSPTGSTDTQYF	TGTGCCAGCAGTCCCACGGGTAGCACAGATACGCAGTATTTT
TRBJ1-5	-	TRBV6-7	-	CASSYTVLGNQPQHF	TGTGCCAGCAGTTACACCGTGTTAGGCAATCAGCCCCAGCATTTT